Listed below are T cell receptor beta chains from one sample, sequenced in a study of metastatic and nonmetastatic thyroid tumors. TCRdb reprocessed the PCR reads via MiXCR. The sample shows about 48,000 clones, more than 20% of them seen only once. Material for sequencing was blood. Receptors were obtained from a male donor with papillary thyroid cancer or a benign thyroid nodule (not recorded which). Some clones in this sample may be carry-over from other donors' samples. Each CDR3 is given with its conserved first and last residue. A D gene is named only where the DNA matches it firmly. Expanded clones get a size class; other rows say once, few or many, or leave the size out.

>.|TRBD1|TRBV5-1|TRBJ1-1
TGCGCCAGCAGCGCGGGACAGACGTCTGAAGCTTTCTTT
CASSAGQTSEAFF
>few|TRBD2|TRBV6-1|TRBJ2-2
TGTGCCAGCAGTGCCCAACTAGCGGGATGGCCACACACCGGGGAGCTGTTTTTT
CASSAQLAGWPHTGELFF
>medium-sized|TRBD1|TRBV20-1|TRBJ2-7
TGCAGTGCTCATGGACAGGGCTCCTACGAGCAGTACTTC
CSAHGQGSYEQYF
>many|TRBD1|TRBV2|TRBJ2-1
TGTGGGTTCGGGACAGGGTTTAATGAGCAGTTCTTC
CGFGTGFNEQFF
>many|.|TRBV28|TRBJ1-2
TGTGCCAGCAGTATGAGGGGCCTTAACTATGGCTACACCTTC
CASSMRGLNYGYTF
>many|.|TRBV5-1|TRBJ1-1
TGCGCCAGCAGCTTTGGTGAGAGGGTCACTGAAGCTTTCTTT
CASSFGERVTEAFF
>many|.|TRBV7-3|TRBJ2-2
TGTGCCAGCAGCTTAGAGGGGACCACCGGGGAGCTGTTTTTT
CASSLEGTTGELFF
>many|TRBD1|TRBV3-1|TRBJ1-1
TGTGCCAGCAGCCAAGTCGCACCCGCCCGGGGGGACAGGGTGGAAGCTTTCTTT
CASSQVAPARGDRVEAFF
>many|.|TRBV7-9|TRBJ2-1
TGTGCCAGCAGCCTCCGGGGGAATGAGCAGTTCTTC
CASSLRGNEQFF
>.|.|TRBV5-5|TRBJ1-5
TGTGCCAGCAGCTTCAGGGTAGATGGCAATCAGCCCCAGCATTTT
CASSFRVDGNQPQHF
>.|.|TRBV30|TRBJ1-3
TGTGCCTCAGTGAAAGGGGGGTACTCTGGAAACACCATATATTTT
CASVKGGYSGNTIYF
>few|TRBD2|TRBV28|TRBJ2-1
TGTGCCAACAGGCTTGGACTAGCGGCTTACAATGAGCAGTTCTTC
CANRLGLAAYNEQFF
>.|TRBD2|TRBV5-1|TRBJ2-5
TGCGCCAGCAGCTTAATGACTAGCATTGTGGAGACCCAGTACTTC
CASSLMTSIVETQYF
>.|TRBD1|TRBV11-1|TRBJ2-3
TGTGCCAGCAGCTTACTATTGGGCAGGGGGACAGATACGCAGTATTTT
CASSLLLGRGTDTQYF
>many|.|TRBV9|TRBJ2-1
TGTGCCAGCAGCGCCCCGGCAGGGATATCCCACAATGAGCAGTTCTTC
CASSAPAGISHNEQFF
>few|.|TRBV6-1|TRBJ2-1
TGTGCCAGCAGCAAAGGACCCTACAATGAGCAGTTCTTC
CASSKGPYNEQFF
>many|.|TRBV9|TRBJ1-1
TGTGCCAGCAGCGTAGGAGGGGACACTGAAGCTTTCTTT
CASSVGGDTEAFF
>.|TRBD1|TRBV2|TRBJ2-7
TGTGCCAGCATCCGTGACAGGGACTCCTACGAGCAGTACTTC
CASIRDRDSYEQYF
>many|TRBD1|TRBV6-1|TRBJ1-1
TGTGCCAGCAGGCCGGACAGGGCGAACACTGAAGCTTTCTTT
CASRPDRANTEAFF
>many|.|TRBV4-1|TRBJ2-3
TGCGCCAGCAGCCAAAAAAAGGGACAAAAGAGCACAGATACGCAGTATTTT
CASSQKKGQKSTDTQYF
>many|TRBD1|TRBV27|TRBJ2-7
TGTGCCAGCAGTTCGGGACAGGTAACATACGAGCAGTACTTC
CASSSGQVTYEQYF
>medium-sized|TRBD2|TRBV11-3|TRBJ2-7
TGTGCCAGCAGCCCCGGGACTAACCTCGACGAGCAGTACTTC
CASSPGTNLDEQYF